The present T cell receptor beta chain was sequenced within a study of shared clonotypes between healthy human individuals. The repertoire was sequenced with immunoSEQ multiplex PCR; TCRdb's copy has only in-frame clones and lacks some. The repertoire has some 240,000 clones, 50% to 80% of them found once; the top ten carry around 10%. Regarding this clone: No antigen is known for it.

The study separated CD4+ cells into CD45RA+ naive and CD45RA-negative memory subsets. Germline V gives CDR1 SGHRS, CDR2 YFSETQ. J lost 6 bases, V lost 0 bases, and 5 bases had no gene match. This CDR3 comprises 15 residues. Study-wide points: A small donor pool kept down the genetic and exposure-history diversity that was represented.

This clonotype was obtained from a man younger than 45 in good health. V gene TRBV5-1 combines with J gene TRBJ2-1, with 8 bases lining up with TRBD2. The sequencing sample was made of memory CD4+ T cells sorted from blood. As to subset: CD45RA-negative fraction. The CDR3 nucleotides are TGCGCCAGCAGCTTGGGAAGCGGGAGAGGCAATGAGCAGTTCTTC. Translating it yields CASSLGSGRGNEQFF.